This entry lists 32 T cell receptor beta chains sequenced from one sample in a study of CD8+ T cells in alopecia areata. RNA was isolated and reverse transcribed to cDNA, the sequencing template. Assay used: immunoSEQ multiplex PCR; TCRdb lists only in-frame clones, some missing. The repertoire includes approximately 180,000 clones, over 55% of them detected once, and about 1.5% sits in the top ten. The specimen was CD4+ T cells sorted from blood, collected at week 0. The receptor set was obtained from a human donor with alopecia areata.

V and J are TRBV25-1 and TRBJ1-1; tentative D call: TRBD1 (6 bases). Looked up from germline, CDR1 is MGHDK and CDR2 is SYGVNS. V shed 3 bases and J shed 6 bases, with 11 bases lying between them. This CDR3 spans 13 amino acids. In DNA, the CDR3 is TGTGCCAGCAGTGACCAGGGGCTATCTGAAGCTTTCTTT. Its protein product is CASSDQGLSEAFF.

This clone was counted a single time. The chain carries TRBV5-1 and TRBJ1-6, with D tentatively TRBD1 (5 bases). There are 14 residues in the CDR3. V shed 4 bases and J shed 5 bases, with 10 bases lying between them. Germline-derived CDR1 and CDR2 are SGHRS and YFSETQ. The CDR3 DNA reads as TGCGCCAGCAGCCGGGACGGAGATAATTCACCCCTCCACTTT. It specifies CASSRDGDNSPLHF.

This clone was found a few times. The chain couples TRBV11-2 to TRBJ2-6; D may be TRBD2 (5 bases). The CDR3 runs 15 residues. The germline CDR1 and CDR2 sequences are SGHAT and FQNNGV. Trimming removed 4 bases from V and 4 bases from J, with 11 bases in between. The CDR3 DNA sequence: TGTGCCAGCAGCTCGAGGGCTGGCGGGGCCAACGTCCTGACTTTC. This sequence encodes CASSSRAGGANVLTF.

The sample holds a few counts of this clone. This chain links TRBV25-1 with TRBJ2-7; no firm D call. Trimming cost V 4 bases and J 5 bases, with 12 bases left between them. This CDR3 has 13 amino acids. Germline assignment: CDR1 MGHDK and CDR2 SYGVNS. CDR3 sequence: CASSAGRHDEQYF. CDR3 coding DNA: TGTGCCAGCAGTGCTGGCCGCCACGACGAGCAGTACTTC.

The CDR3 DNA reads as TGTGCCAGCAGGTTTCCAGGGTACACTGAAGCTTTCTTT. It yields the protein CASRFPGYTEAFF. The chain employs TRBV13 and TRBJ1-1; weak D call: TRBD1 (5 bases). The CDR3 sequence is 13 residues long. Trimming took off 6 bases at V and 3 bases at J, with 11 bases between the two ends. The germline V gene has CDR1 PRHDT and CDR2 FYEKMQ (reference sequence).

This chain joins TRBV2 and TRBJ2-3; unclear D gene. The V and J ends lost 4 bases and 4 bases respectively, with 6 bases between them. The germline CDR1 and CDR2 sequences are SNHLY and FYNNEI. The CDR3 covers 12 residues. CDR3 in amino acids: CASSGTADTQYF. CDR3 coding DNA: TGTGCCAGCAGTGGAACGGCAGATACGCAGTATTTT.

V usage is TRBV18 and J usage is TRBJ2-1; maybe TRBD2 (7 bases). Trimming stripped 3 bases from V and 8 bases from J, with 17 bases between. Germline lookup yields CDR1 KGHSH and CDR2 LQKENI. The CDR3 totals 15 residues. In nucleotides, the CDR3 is TGTGCCAGCTCACCCCTTGCGGGGGCAAGGGATGAGCAGTTCTTC. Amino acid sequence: CASSPLAGARDEQFF.

CDR3 DNA: TGTGCCAGCAGCTTGGGCACAGCGAACACTGAAGCTTTCTTT. This translates into CASSLGTANTEAFF. This rearrangement joins TRBV7-9 to TRBJ1-1; D ambiguous. CDR3 size: 14 residues. Germline assignment: CDR1 SEHNR and CDR2 FQNEAQ (reference sequence). The ends were cut back, 3 bases at V and 1 base at J, with 9 bases in the middle.

The CDR3 DNA follows: TGTGCCTCTGATGACAGCTCCTATAATTCACCCCTCCACTTT. Protein: CASDDSSYNSPLHF. J is TRBJ1-6 and V is TRBV30, with a weak D call TRBD1 (5 bases). The germline V gene has CDR1 GTSNPN and CDR2 SVGIG (reference sequence). The CDR3 covers 14 residues. Trimming stripped 7 bases from V and 0 bases from J, with 10 bases between.

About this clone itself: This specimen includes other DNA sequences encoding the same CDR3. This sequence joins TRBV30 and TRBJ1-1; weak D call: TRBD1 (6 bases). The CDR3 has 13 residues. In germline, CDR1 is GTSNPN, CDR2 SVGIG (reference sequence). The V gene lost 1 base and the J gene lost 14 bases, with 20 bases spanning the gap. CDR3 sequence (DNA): TGTGCCTGGAGTGGCGGGGGCATGGCTGGAGCCTTCTTT. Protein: CAWSGGGMAGAFF. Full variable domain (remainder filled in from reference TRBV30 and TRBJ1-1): SQTIHQWPATLVQPVGSPLSLECTVEGTSNPNLYWYRQAAGRGLQLLFYSVGIGQISSEVPQNLSASRPQDRQFILSSKKLLLSDSGFYLCAWSGGGMAGAFFGQGTRLTVV.

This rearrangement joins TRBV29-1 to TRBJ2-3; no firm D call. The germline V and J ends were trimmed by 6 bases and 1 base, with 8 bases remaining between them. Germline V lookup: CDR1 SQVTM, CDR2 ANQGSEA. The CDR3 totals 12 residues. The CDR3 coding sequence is TGCAGCGTCGCCCCGGGCACAGATACGCAGTATTTT. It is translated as CSVAPGTDTQYF.

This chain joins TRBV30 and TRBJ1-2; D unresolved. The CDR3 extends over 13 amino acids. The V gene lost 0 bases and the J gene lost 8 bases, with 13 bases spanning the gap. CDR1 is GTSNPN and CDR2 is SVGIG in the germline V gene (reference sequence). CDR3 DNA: TGTGCCTGGAGTGTACGAGGGTTTGGCGGCTACACCTTC. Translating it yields CAWSVRGFGGYTF.

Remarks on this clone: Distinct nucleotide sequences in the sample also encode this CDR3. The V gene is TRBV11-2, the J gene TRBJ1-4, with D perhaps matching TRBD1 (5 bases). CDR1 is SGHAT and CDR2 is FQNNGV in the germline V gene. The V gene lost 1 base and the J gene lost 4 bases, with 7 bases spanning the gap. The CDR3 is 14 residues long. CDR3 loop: CASSLGQGNEKLFF. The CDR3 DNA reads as TGTGCCAGCAGCTTAGGGCAGGGTAATGAAAAACTGTTTTTT.

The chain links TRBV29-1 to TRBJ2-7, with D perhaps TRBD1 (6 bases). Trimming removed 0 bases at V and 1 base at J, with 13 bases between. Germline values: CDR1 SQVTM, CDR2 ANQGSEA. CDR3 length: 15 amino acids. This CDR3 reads CSVEDGEGTSYEQYF. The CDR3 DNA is TGCAGCGTTGAAGATGGAGAGGGGACATCCTACGAGCAGTACTTC.

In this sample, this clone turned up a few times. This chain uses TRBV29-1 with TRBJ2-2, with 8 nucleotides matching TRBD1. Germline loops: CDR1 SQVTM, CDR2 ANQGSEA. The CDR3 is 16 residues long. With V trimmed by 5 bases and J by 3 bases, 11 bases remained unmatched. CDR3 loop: CSVSKPTGADTGELFF. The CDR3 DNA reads TGCAGCGTTTCAAAACCGACAGGGGCAGACACCGGGGAGCTGTTTTTT.

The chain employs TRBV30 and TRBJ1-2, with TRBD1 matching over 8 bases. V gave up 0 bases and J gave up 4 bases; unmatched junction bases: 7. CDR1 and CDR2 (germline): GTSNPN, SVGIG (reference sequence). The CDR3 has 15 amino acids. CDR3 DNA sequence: TGTGCCTGGAGTGTAGTAGGAGACAGGGGCTATGGCTACACCTTC. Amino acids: CAWSVVGDRGYGYTF.

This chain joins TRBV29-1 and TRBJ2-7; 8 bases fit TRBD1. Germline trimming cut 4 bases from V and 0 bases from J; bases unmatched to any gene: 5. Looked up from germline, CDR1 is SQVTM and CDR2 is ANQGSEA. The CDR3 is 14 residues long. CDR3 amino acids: CSVARGPNSYEQYF. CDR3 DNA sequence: TGCAGCGTTGCCAGGGGGCCAAACTCCTACGAGCAGTACTTC.

The DNA for the CDR3 is TGCGCCAGCAGCCAAGATCTGGCTTCTACGCAGTATTTT. Translating it yields CASSQDLASTQYF. The V and J genes are TRBV4-3 and TRBJ2-3; D remains ambiguous. There are 13 residues in the CDR3. Germline values: CDR1 LGHNA, CDR2 YSLEER. Trimming took off 0 bases at V and 8 bases at J, with 9 bases between the two ends.

This CDR3 is CASSPPGTRGDTQYF. CDR3 DNA: TGCGCCAGCAGCCCCCCCGGGACCCGAGGAGATACGCAGTATTTT. The J gene is TRBJ2-3, the V gene TRBV5-1; D is perhaps TRBD1 or TRBD2 (5 bases each). With 4 bases removed from V and 5 bases from J, the gap between germline ends came to 17 bases. CDR3 length equals 15 residues. Germline CDR1 and CDR2: SGHRS and YFSETQ. Looking up the rest from reference TRBV5-1 and TRBJ2-3 gives the full variable domain: KAGVTQTPRYLIKTRGQQVTLSCSPISGHRSVSWYQQTPGQGLQFLFEYFSETQRNKGNFPGRFSGRQFSNSRSEMNVSTLELGDSALYLCASSPPGTRGDTQYFGPGTRLTVL.

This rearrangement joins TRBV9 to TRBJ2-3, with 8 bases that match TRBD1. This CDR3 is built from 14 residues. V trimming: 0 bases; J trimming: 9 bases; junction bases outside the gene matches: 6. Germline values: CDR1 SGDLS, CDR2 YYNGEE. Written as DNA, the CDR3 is TGTGCCAGCAGCGTAGAGGACAGGGCGGTAACGCAGTATTTT. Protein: CASSVEDRAVTQYF.

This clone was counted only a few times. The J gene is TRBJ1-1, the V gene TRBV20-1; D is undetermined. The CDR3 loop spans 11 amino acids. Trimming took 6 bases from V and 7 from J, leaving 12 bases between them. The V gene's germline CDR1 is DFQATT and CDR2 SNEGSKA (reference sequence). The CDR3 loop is CSAATSHEAFF. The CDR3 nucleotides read TGCAGTGCCGCGACCAGCCATGAAGCTTTCTTT.

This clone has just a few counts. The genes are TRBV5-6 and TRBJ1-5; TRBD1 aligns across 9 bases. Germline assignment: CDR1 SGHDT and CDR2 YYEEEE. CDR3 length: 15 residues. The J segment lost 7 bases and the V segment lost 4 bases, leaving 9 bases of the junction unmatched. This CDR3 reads CASSRRTGDKQPQHF. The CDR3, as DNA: TGTGCCAGCAGCCGACGGACAGGGGATAAACAGCCCCAGCATTTT.

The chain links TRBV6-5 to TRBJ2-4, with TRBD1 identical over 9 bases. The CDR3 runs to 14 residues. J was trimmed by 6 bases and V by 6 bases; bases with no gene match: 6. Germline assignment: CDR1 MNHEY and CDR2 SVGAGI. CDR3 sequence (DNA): TGTGCCAGCAGCCCCGGGACAGGGCCAAACATTCAGTACTTC. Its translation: CASSPGTGPNIQYF.

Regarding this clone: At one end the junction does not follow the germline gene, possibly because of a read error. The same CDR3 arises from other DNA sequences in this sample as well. The CDR3 DNA reads as TGCAGCGTTGAGGGACAGGGGAGAAATGAGCAATTCTTC. Residues: CSVEGQGRNEQFF. This chain joins TRBV29-1 and TRBJ2-1; 10 nucleotides agree with TRBD1. In germline, CDR1 is SQVTM, CDR2 ANQGSEA. The CDR3 extends over 13 amino acids.

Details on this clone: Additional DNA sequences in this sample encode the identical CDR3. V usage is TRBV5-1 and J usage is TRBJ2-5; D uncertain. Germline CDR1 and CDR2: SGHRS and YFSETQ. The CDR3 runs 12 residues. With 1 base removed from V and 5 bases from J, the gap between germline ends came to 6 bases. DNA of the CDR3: TGCGCCAGCAGCTTGCCTGGGGAGACCCAGTACTTC. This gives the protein CASSLPGETQYF.

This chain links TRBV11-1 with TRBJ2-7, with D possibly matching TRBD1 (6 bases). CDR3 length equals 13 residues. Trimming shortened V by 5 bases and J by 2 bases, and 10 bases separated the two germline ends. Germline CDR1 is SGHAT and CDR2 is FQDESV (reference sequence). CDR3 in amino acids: CASSARGPYEQYF. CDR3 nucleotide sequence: TGTGCCAGCAGCGCCAGGGGACCCTACGAGCAGTACTTC.

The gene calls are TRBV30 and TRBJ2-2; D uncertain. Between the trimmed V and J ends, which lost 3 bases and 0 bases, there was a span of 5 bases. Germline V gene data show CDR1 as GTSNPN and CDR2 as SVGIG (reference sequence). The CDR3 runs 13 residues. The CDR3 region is CAWRHANTGELFF. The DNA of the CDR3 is TGTGCCTGGAGACACGCGAACACCGGGGAGCTGTTTTTT. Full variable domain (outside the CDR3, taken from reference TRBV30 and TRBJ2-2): SQTIHQWPATLVQPVGSPLSLECTVEGTSNPNLYWYRQAAGRGLQLLFYSVGIGQISSEVPQNLSASRPQDRQFILSSKKLLLSDSGFYLCAWRHANTGELFFGEGSRLTVL.

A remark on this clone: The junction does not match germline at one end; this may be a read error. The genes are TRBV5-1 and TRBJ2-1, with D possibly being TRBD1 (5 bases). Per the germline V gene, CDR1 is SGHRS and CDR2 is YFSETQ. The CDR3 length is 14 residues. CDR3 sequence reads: CASRLDTIYNEQFF. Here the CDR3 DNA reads TGCGCCAGCAGATTGGACACCATCTACAATGAGCAGTTCTTC.

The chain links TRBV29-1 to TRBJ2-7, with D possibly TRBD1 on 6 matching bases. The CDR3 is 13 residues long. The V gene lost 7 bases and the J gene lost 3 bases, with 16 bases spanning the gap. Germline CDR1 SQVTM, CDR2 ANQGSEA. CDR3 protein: CSAGQTHHYEQYF. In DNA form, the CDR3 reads TGCAGCGCCGGACAGACGCATCACTACGAGCAGTACTTC.

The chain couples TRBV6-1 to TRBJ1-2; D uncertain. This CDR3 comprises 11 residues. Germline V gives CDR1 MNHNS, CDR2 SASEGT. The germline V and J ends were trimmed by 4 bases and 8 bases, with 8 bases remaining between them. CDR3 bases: TGTGCCAGCAGTGGTCTATTAGGCTACACCTTC. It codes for CASSGLLGYTF.

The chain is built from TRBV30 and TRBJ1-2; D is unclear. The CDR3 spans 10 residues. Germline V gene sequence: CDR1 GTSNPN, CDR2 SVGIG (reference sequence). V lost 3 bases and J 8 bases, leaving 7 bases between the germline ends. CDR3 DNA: TGTGCCTGGAGGTGGAGGGGCTACACCTTC. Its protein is CAWRWRGYTF.

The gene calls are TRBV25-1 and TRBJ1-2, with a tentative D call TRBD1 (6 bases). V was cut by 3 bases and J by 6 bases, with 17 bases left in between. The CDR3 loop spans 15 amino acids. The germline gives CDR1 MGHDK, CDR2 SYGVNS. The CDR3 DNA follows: TGTGCCAGCAGTGATATGGGGGCGGGAGTAGATGGCTACACCTTC. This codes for CASSDMGAGVDGYTF.